This T cell receptor (beta chain) was obtained from a study of OX40 agonist ivuxolimab in advanced cancers. Study-level findings and limits: The investigators did not determine what antigen specificity the expanded peripheral T cells had.

A word on this clone: Its antigen is unidentified.

The V and J ends lost 6 bases and 4 bases respectively, with 15 bases between them. CDR1 and CDR2 (germline): MNHEY, SVGAGI. CDR3 length: 15 residues. The repertoire was sequenced with immunoSEQ multiplex PCR; TCRdb's copy has only in-frame clones and lacks some. This repertoire shows 100,000 or so clones, about 80% found once; its top ten account for about 5.5%. The gene calls are TRBV6-5 and TRBJ2-2; D possibly corresponds to TRBD1 (6 bases). This TCR was sampled from an adult with an advanced solid tumor such as melanoma, head and neck, liver or kidney cancer. The sequences come from CD4+ or CD8+ T cells sorted from blood, collected in a trial of the OX40 agonist ivuxolimab. The CDR3 sequence: CASRGGWVSTGELFF. CDR3 DNA: TGTGCCAGCAGAGGGGGTTGGGTTAGCACCGGGGAGCTGTTTTTT.